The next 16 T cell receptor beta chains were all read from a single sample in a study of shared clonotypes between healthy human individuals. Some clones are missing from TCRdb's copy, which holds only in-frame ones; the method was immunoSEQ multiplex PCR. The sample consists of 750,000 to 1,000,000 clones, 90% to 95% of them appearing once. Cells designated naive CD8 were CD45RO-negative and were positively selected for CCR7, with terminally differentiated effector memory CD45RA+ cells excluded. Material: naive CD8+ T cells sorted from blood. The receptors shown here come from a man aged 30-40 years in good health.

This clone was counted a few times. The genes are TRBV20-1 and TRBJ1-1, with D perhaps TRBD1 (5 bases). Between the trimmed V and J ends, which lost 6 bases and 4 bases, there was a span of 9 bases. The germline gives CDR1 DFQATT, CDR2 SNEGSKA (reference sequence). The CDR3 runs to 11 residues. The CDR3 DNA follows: TGCAGTGCCGTCCAGGGCACTGAAGCTTTCTTT. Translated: CSAVQGTEAFF.

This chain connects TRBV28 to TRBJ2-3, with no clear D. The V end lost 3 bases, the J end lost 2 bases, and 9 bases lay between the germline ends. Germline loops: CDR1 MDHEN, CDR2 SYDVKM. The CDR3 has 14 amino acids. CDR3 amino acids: CASSFVVNTDTQYF. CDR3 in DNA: TGTGCCAGCAGTTTTGTAGTGAACACAGATACGCAGTATTTT.

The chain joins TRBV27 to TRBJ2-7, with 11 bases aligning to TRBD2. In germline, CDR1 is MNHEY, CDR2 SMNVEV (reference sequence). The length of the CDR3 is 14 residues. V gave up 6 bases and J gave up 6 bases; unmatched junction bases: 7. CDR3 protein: CASRMGLAGGEQYF. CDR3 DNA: TGTGCCAGCAGGATGGGGCTAGCGGGAGGCGAGCAGTACTTC.

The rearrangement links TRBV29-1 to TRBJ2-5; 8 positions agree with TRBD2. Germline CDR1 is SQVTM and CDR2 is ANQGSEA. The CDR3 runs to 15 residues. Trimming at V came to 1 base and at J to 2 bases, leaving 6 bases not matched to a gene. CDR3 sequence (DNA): TGCAGCGTTGAAGTCGGACGGGAGGGTCAAGAGACCCAGTACTTC. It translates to CSVEVGREGQETQYF.

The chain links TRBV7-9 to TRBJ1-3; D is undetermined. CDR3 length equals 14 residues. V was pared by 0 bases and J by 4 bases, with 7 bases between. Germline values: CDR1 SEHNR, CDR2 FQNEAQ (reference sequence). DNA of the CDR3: TGTGCCAGCAGCTTAGCGCCCGGGGGAAACACCATATATTTT. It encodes CASSLAPGGNTIYF.

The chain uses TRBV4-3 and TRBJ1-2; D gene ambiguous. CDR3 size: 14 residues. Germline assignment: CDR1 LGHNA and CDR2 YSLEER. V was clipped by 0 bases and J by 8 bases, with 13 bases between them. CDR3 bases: TGCGCCAGCAGCCAAGAAGGGCCCCTCGGGGGCTACACCTTC. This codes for CASSQEGPLGGYTF.

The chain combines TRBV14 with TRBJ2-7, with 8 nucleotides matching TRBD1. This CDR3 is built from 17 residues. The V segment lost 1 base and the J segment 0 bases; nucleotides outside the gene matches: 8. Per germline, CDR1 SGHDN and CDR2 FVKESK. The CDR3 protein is CASSQAWTGLDSYEQYF. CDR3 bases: TGTGCCAGCAGCCAAGCCTGGACAGGGCTTGACTCCTACGAGCAGTACTTC.

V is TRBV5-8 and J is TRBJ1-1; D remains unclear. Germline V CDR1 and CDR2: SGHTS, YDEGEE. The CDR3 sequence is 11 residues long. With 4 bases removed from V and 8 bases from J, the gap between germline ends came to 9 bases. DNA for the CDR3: TGTGCCAGCAGCCCCCCGGGGGAAGCTTTCTTT. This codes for CASSPPGEAFF.

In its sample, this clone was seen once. The CDR3 loop is CASSLGEGGFGTGELFF. Written as DNA, the CDR3 is TGTGCCAGCAGCTTAGGTGAAGGGGGCTTCGGCACCGGGGAGCTGTTTTTT. The rearrangement links TRBV7-6 to TRBJ2-2; 7 bases fit TRBD1. Germline V lookup: CDR1 SGHVS, CDR2 FNYEAQ. The CDR3 spans 17 residues. V trimming: 1 base; J trimming: 4 bases; junction bases outside the gene matches: 9.

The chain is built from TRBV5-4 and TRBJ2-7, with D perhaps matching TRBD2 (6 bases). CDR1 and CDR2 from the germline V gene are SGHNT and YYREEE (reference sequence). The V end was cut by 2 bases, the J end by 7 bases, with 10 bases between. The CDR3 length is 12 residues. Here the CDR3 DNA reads TGTGCCAGCAGCTTCAGCGGAGGGGAGCAGTACTTC. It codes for CASSFSGGEQYF. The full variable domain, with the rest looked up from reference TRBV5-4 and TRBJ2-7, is ETGVTQSPTHLIKTRGQQVTLRCSSQSGHNTVSWYQQALGQGPQFIFQYYREEENGRGNFPPRFSGLQFPNYSSELNVNALELDDSALYLCASSFSGGEQYFGPGTRLTVT.

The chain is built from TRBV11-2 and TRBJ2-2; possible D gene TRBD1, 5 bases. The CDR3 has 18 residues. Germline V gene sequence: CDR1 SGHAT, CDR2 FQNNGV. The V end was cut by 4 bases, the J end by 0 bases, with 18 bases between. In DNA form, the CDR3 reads TGTGCCAGCAGCTACTACATCGACAGCATTACGAACACCGGGGAGCTGTTTTTT. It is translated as CASSYYIDSITNTGELFF.

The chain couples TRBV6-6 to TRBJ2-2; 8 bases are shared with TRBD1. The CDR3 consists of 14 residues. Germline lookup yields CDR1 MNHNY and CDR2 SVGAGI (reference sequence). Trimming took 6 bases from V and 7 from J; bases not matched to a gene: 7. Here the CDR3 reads CASSPTGDGGELFF. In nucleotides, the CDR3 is TGTGCCAGCAGCCCGACAGGGGACGGCGGGGAGCTGTTTTTT.

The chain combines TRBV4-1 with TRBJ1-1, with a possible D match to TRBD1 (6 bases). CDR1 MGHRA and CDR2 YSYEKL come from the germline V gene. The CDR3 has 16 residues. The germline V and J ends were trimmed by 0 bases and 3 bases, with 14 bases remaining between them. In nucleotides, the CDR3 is TGCGCCAGCAGCCAAGATCCAGGGGCCCTGGACACTGAAGCTTTCTTT. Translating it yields CASSQDPGALDTEAFF.

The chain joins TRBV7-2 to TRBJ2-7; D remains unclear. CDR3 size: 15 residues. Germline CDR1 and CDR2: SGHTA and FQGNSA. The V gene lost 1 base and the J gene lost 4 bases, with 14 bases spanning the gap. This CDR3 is CASSLVLGNAYEQYF. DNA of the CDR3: TGTGCCAGCAGCTTAGTACTTGGCAATGCGTACGAGCAGTACTTC.

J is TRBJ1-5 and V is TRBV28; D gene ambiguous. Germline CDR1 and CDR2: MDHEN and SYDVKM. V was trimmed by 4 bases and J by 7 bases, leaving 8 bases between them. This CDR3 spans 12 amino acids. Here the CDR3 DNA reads TGTGCCAGCAGTTGGGTCAGCCAGCCCCAGCATTTT. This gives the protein CASSWVSQPQHF.

DNA of the CDR3: TGCGCCAGCAGCCAAGCCGGGACTGGAACCTACGAGCAGTACTTC. It specifies CASSQAGTGTYEQYF. The chain has TRBV4-1 and TRBJ2-7; D perhaps matches TRBD2 (6 bases). The CDR3 runs to 15 residues. V shed 1 base and J shed 2 bases, with 12 bases lying between them. From germline, CDR1 is MGHRA and CDR2 YSYEKL.